Below, one T cell receptor beta chain is given with its context. Its antigen is unknown. Produced via immunoSEQ multiplex PCR; TCRdb's table is partial and in-frame only. This sample has 110,000 or so clones, with 88% found just once. CDR1 ENHRY and CDR2 SYGVKD come from the germline V gene. V was pared by 0 bases and J by 4 bases, with 9 bases between. This CDR3 is built from 14 residues. This sample was taken from a study of cytomegalovirus exposure and HLA in healthy donors. Study summary: The approximately 120 validation repertoires were reported in a later analysis to have been generated on the same platform as the approximately 700 first-cohort repertoires. General study points: TCR clusters originating in the first cohort tended to co-occur in the 120 validation repertoires, according to a later analysis.

The sequenced sample consisted of PBMCs. The rearrangement links TRBV10-3 to TRBJ1-2, with D unresolved. The receptor was isolated from a man aged 18-30 years in good health and CMV-seronegative. The CDR3 nucleotides read TGTGCCATCAGTGAGTCGCTCGGGTTCTATGGCTACACCTTC. Its protein product is CAISESLGFYGYTF.